The next 30 T cell receptor beta chains were all read from a single sample in a study of identical twins. TCRdb itself ran the 5' RACE reads through MiXCR, one entry per CDR3 protein. The table lists 400,000 to 500,000 distinct CDR3 sequences, about 18% of them singletons. Sequenced sample: naive T cells sorted from blood. The receptor set was obtained from a man aged 45-60 years in good health.

This clonotype has only a few counts. This chain joins TRBV5-5 and TRBJ2-7, with 10 bases fitting TRBD1. V gave up 4 bases and J gave up 3 bases; unmatched junction bases: 4. There are 14 residues in the CDR3. Germline V gene data show CDR1 as SGHKS and CDR2 as YYEKEE (reference sequence). CDR3 coding DNA: TGTGCCAGCAGCCAAGGACAGGGGGTCTACGAGCAGTACTTC. Encoded protein: CASSQGQGVYEQYF.

This clonotype was observed a few times. This rearrangement joins TRBV20-1 to TRBJ2-1, with D perhaps matching TRBD2 (6 bases). V was trimmed by 4 bases and J by 2 bases, leaving 15 bases between them. CDR3 size: 15 residues. Per the germline V gene, CDR1 is DFQATT and CDR2 is SNEGSKA (reference sequence). The CDR3 loop is CSAKWAGRPYNEQFF. The CDR3 region has the DNA TGCAGTGCTAAATGGGCGGGGCGGCCCTACAATGAGCAGTTCTTC.

This clonotype was seen a handful of times. This chain connects TRBV20-1 to TRBJ2-7; tentatively, D is TRBD2 (5 bases). The V and J ends lost 3 bases and 4 bases respectively, with 19 bases between them. CDR1 is DFQATT, CDR2 SNEGSKA, per germline (reference sequence). There are 15 residues in the CDR3. The CDR3 loop reads CSARVSGQRGYEQYF. The CDR3 DNA reads as TGCAGTGCTAGGGTGTCGGGCCAACGGGGTTACGAGCAGTACTTC.

The chain joins TRBV5-1 to TRBJ2-2; D is possibly TRBD1 (6 bases). This CDR3 is built from 17 residues. Trimming cost V 4 bases and J 4 bases, with 20 bases left between them. Germline CDR1 reads SGHRS; CDR2 reads YFSETQ. The CDR3 reads CASSPTGTTGSTGELFF. CDR3 nucleotides: TGCGCCAGCAGCCCGACTGGTACGACAGGTAGCACCGGGGAGCTGTTTTTT.

The chain is built from TRBV6-2 or TRBV6-3 and TRBJ2-7, with 7 bases identical to TRBD2. With V trimmed by 6 bases and J by 3 bases, 14 bases remained unmatched. The CDR3 has 16 amino acids. Germline-derived CDR1 and CDR2 are MNHEY and SVGEGT. The CDR3 sequence is CASSQIVLQRDYEQYF. The CDR3 DNA follows: TGTGCCAGCAGCCAAATCGTTCTCCAGCGGGACTACGAGCAGTACTTC.

The DNA for the CDR3 is TGTGCCAGCAGTTATGCCGGGACTAGCGGCGAGACCCAGTACTTC. Residues: CASSYAGTSGETQYF. The chain combines TRBV6-5 with TRBJ2-5, with 11 nucleotides matching TRBD2. The CDR3 has 15 amino acids. Germline-derived CDR1 and CDR2 are MNHEY and SVGAGI. V shed 3 bases and J 5 bases; nucleotides not matched to a gene: 5.

This clonotype was observed a few times. The rearrangement uses TRBV12-3 or TRBV12-4 and TRBJ2-1; weak D call: TRBD2 (5 bases). Trimming took off 3 bases at V and 3 bases at J, with 12 bases between the two ends. The CDR3 totals 15 residues. The CDR3 sequence is CASSFEGVGYNEQFF. The CDR3 nucleotides read TGTGCCAGCAGTTTTGAGGGAGTGGGCTACAATGAGCAGTTCTTC.

CDR3 protein: CAISDPQPLHF. CDR3 nucleotides: TGTGCCATCAGTGACCCTCAGCCCCTCCACTTT. This chain uses TRBV10-3 with TRBJ1-6; D is ambiguous. CDR1 is ENHRY and CDR2 is SYGVKD in the germline V gene. Trimming removed 3 bases at V and 13 bases at J, with 7 bases between. The CDR3 extends over 11 amino acids.

The chain employs TRBV7-2 and TRBJ2-3, with D uncertain. V was pared by 1 base and J by 4 bases, with 9 bases between. This CDR3 is 14 amino acids long. CDR1 and CDR2 from the germline V gene are SGHTA and FQGNSA. The CDR3 nucleotides are TGTGCCAGCAGCTTAGGTGTTGGTTCAGATACGCAGTATTTT. Protein product: CASSLGVGSDTQYF.

The genes are TRBV10-3 and TRBJ2-1; 10 positions match TRBD2. CDR1 and CDR2 from the germline V gene are ENHRY and SYGVKD. Losses at the gene ends were 6 bases for V and 3 bases for J; bases not matched to a gene: 8. The CDR3 totals 16 residues. The CDR3 loop reads CAIRRETSGNYNEQFF. The CDR3 nucleotides are TGTGCCATCAGGAGGGAAACTAGCGGGAACTACAATGAGCAGTTCTTC.

This clonotype was counted many times. The gene calls are TRBV29-1 and TRBJ2-1; D perhaps matches TRBD1 (5 bases). Germline V gives CDR1 SQVTM, CDR2 ANQGSEA. The germline V and J ends were trimmed by 6 bases and 6 bases, with 18 bases remaining between them. This CDR3 is built from 14 residues. CDR3 residues: CSVEQSDRLNEQFF. CDR3 in DNA: TGCAGCGTCGAACAATCCGACAGACTCAATGAGCAGTTCTTC.

This clonotype was detected ten times or more. The chain couples TRBV27 to TRBJ2-7, with D possibly matching TRBD2 (5 bases). CDR1 and CDR2 from the germline V gene are MNHEY and SMNVEV (reference sequence). V was trimmed by 0 bases and J by 5 bases, leaving 11 bases between them. This CDR3 spans 14 amino acids. The DNA of the CDR3 is TGTGCCAGCAGTTTATCGGCCAGGAGGCACGAGCAGTACTTC. Translation gives CASSLSARRHEQYF.

The DNA for the CDR3 is TGTGCCAGCAGTTACTCGGACCGAGGGGGTGGAAACACCATATATTTT. This sequence encodes CASSYSDRGGGNTIYF. The V call is TRBV6-5, the J call TRBJ1-3, with a tentative D call TRBD1 (6 bases). The V and J ends lost 0 bases and 3 bases respectively, with 12 bases between them. The CDR3 contains 16 residues. Germline V CDR1 and CDR2: MNHEY, SVGAGI.

V usage is TRBV27 and J usage is TRBJ2-7; weak D call: TRBD1 (5 bases). This CDR3 has 13 residues. Trimming took 10 bases from V and 5 from J, leaving 18 bases between them. CDR1 is MNHEY and CDR2 is SMNVEV in the germline V gene (reference sequence). The CDR3: CATLWAGPHEQYF. The DNA of the CDR3 is TGTGCCACCCTGTGGGCAGGGCCCCACGAGCAGTACTTC.

In its sample, this clonotype was seen a few times. The rearrangement links TRBV29-1 to TRBJ1-5, with 7 bases matching TRBD1. Losses at the gene ends were 5 bases for V and 7 bases for J; bases not matched to a gene: 8. The germline V gene has CDR1 SQVTM and CDR2 ANQGSEA. This CDR3 comprises 13 residues. CDR3 nucleotide sequence: TGCAGCGTTCTACAGGGGAGGGGCCAGCCCCAGCATTTT. Protein: CSVLQGRGQPQHF.

This clonotype was seen many times. The chain recombines TRBV29-1 with TRBJ2-1; 7 bases map to TRBD2. V lost 2 bases, J lost 5 bases, and 6 bases stayed unmatched. Germline values: CDR1 SQVTM, CDR2 ANQGSEA. The length of the CDR3 is 14 residues. The CDR3 here is CSVEKRLADNEQFF. The CDR3 coding sequence is TGCAGCGTTGAAAAACGGCTAGCGGACAATGAGCAGTTCTTC.

This sequence joins TRBV2 and TRBJ2-5; 10 nucleotides line up with TRBD2. Germline trimming cut 4 bases from V and 4 bases from J; bases unmatched to any gene: 6. CDR3 size: 15 residues. In germline, CDR1 is SNHLY, CDR2 FYNNEI. CDR3 protein: CASSASSGGGETQYF. The CDR3 DNA follows: TGTGCCAGCAGTGCCTCTAGCGGGGGCGGAGAGACCCAGTACTTC.

This rearrangement joins TRBV18 to TRBJ2-7, with D perhaps TRBD1 (6 bases). V was cut by 6 bases and J by 1 base, with 10 bases left in between. The CDR3 is 13 residues long. From germline, CDR1 is KGHSH and CDR2 LQKENI. The CDR3 DNA reads TGTGCCAGCTCGGGGGACATTTCCTACGAGCAGTACTTC. The encoded protein is CASSGDISYEQYF.

This rearrangement joins TRBV7-2 to TRBJ2-5; D is possibly TRBD1 (5 bases). CDR1 and CDR2 (germline): SGHTA, FQGNSA. The CDR3 is made up of 15 amino acids. Trimming took 1 base from V and 4 from J, leaving 13 bases between them. The CDR3 loop reads CASSLDGRVGETQYF. Here the CDR3 DNA reads TGTGCCAGCAGCTTAGACGGCAGGGTGGGAGAGACCCAGTACTTC.

The V gene is TRBV20-1, the J gene TRBJ2-3; 7 nucleotides align to TRBD2. The germline V gene has CDR1 DFQATT and CDR2 SNEGSKA (reference sequence). The CDR3 consists of 18 residues. V lost 0 bases, J lost 3 bases, and 15 bases stayed unmatched. The CDR3 coding sequence is TGCAGTGCTAGAGATCGGCTACTAACGGGAGGTCCAACAGATACGCAGTATTTT. It yields the protein CSARDRLLTGGPTDTQYF.

In this sample, this clonotype turned up a few times. The chain couples TRBV19 to TRBJ2-2; 7 bases map to TRBD1. Germline V gene lookup returns CDR1 LNHDA and CDR2 SQIVND (reference sequence). CDR3 size: 12 residues. J was trimmed by 14 bases and V by 5 bases; bases with no gene match: 8. This CDR3 reads CASSLRTGGLFF. The CDR3 nucleotides are TGTGCCAGTAGTCTACGGACAGGAGGACTGTTTTTT.

This clonotype was seen a handful of times. The CDR3 DNA is TGTGCCAGCAGAGAGGGGTGGAATGAGCAGTTCTTC. Translation gives CASREGWNEQFF. V and J are TRBV11-2 and TRBJ2-1, with D possibly called TRBD1 or TRBD2 (5 bases each). Trimming took 6 bases from V and 7 from J, leaving 10 bases between them. The V gene's germline CDR1 is SGHAT and CDR2 FQNNGV. The CDR3 loop spans 12 amino acids. Combining the CDR3 with reference TRBV11-2 and TRBJ2-1 gives the whole variable domain EAGVAQSPRYKIIEKRQSVAFWCNPISGHATLYWYQQILGQGPKLLIQFQNNGVVDDSQLPKDRFSAERLKGVDSTLKIQPAKLEDSAVYLCASREGWNEQFFGPGTRLTVL.

The V gene is TRBV10-1, the J gene TRBJ1-2; no firm D call. The CDR3 is 15 residues long. CDR1 is WNHNN and CDR2 is SYGVQD in the germline V gene (reference sequence). Trimming took 9 bases from V and 2 from J, leaving 19 bases between them. The CDR3 sequence is CARRRSSLANYGYTF. The CDR3 bases are TGCGCCAGGCGTAGGTCTTCCCTCGCCAACTATGGCTACACCTTC.

The chain has TRBV3-1 and TRBJ2-3; TRBD1 might be the D (6 bases). CDR3 length: 19 residues. Germline CDR1 LGHDT, CDR2 YNNKEL (reference sequence). V shed 4 bases and J shed 0 bases, with 23 bases lying between them. This CDR3 reads CASSRLTGSSARSTDTQYF. In DNA, the CDR3 is TGTGCCAGCAGCCGCTTGACAGGTAGTTCGGCCCGCAGCACAGATACGCAGTATTTT.

V gene TRBV9 combines with J gene TRBJ2-7; 12 bases are a match to TRBD1. The CDR3 runs 15 residues. J lost 2 bases, V lost 4 bases, and 4 bases had no gene match. Per germline, CDR1 SGDLS and CDR2 YYNGEE. CDR3: CASSSRDRGPYEQYF. CDR3 bases: TGTGCCAGCAGCTCCCGGGACAGGGGGCCCTACGAGCAGTACTTC.

This clonotype was detected a few times. This may be a read error: a much more frequent sequence differs by one nucleotide. V and J are TRBV20-1 and TRBJ2-1; TRBD2 matches 13 bases. The CDR3 is 14 residues long. From germline, CDR1 is DFQATT and CDR2 SNEGSKA (reference sequence). The junction had 6 bases not matched to a gene; V was cut back by 7 bases and J by 6 bases. The CDR3 loop is CSGGLAGVFNEQFF. The CDR3 nucleotides read TGCAGTGGAGGACTAGCGGGAGTCTTCAATGAGCAGTTCTTC.

The chain recombines TRBV15 with TRBJ2-1; D is unclear. Trimming left V 3 bases short and J 8 bases short, with 14 bases between. The CDR3 sequence is 14 residues long. Germline V gene data show CDR1 as LNHNV and CDR2 as YYDKDF (reference sequence). CDR3 in DNA: TGTGCCACCAGCAGCTATCGGATCCTCGATGAGCAGTTCTTC. Its translation: CATSSYRILDEQFF. Based on the CDR3 plus reference TRBV15 and TRBJ2-1, the full variable domain is DAMVIQNPRYQVTQFGKPVTLSCSQTLNHNVMYWYQQKSSQAPKLLFHYYDKDFNNEADTPDNFQSRRPNTSFCFLDIRSPGLGDTAMYLCATSSYRILDEQFFGPGTRLTVL.

This clonotype occurred a few times. J is TRBJ2-1 and V is TRBV20-1; D is uncertain. This CDR3 spans 16 amino acids. Trimming cost V 0 bases and J 4 bases, with 16 bases left between them. Germline V gene lookup returns CDR1 DFQATT and CDR2 SNEGSKA (reference sequence). The CDR3 spells CSARDRLRGAYNEQFF. The CDR3, as DNA: TGCAGTGCTAGAGATCGACTTCGTGGAGCTTACAATGAGCAGTTCTTC.

There are a few counts of this clonotype. The chain links TRBV5-1 to TRBJ1-1; TRBD1 matches at 7 bases. Unmatched junction bases numbered 3, after V lost 0 bases and J lost 1 base. Germline lookup yields CDR1 SGHRS and CDR2 YFSETQ. This CDR3 comprises 15 residues. The CDR3 nucleotides are TGCGCCAGCAGCTTGGGGACAGGTTCGAACACTGAAGCTTTCTTT. It translates to CASSLGTGSNTEAFF.

This rearrangement joins TRBV28 to TRBJ1-2; TRBD1 matches at 9 bases. The CDR3 contains 15 residues. V was clipped by 7 bases and J by 3 bases; unmatched bases: 9. Germline V gene data show CDR1 as MDHEN and CDR2 as SYDVKM. CDR3 region: CASTISQGADYGYTF. The CDR3 DNA reads TGTGCCAGCACCATATCACAGGGGGCTGACTATGGCTACACCTTC.